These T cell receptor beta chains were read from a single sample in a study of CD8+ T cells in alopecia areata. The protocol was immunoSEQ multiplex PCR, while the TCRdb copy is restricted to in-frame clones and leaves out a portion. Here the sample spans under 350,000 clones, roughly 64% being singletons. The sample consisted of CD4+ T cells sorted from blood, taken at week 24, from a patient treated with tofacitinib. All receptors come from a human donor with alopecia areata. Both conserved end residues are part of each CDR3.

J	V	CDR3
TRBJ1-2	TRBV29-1	CSVEDRGYYGYTF
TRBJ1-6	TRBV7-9	CASSSPGQHNSPLHF
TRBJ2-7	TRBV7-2	CASSFRTGVYEQYF
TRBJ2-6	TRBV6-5	CASSYRTRSGANVLTF
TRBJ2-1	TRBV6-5	CASGGLGYNEQFF
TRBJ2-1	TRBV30	CARAGLSSYNEQFF
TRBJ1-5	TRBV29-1	CSVGGGGQPQHF
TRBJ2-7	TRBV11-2	CASNLGLAGGQQYF
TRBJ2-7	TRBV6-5	CASSRDLTYEQYF
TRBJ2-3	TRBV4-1	CASSQIGQKRTDTQYF
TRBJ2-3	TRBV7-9	CASSSSGGDTQYF
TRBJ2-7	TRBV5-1	CASSYLDRNSYEQYF
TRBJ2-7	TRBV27	CASSLEGGEQYF
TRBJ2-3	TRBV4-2	CASSQNPAGGRPDTQYF
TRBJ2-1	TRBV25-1	CASSVGQGVNEQFF
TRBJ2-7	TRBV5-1	CASSPDRDPLSYEQYF
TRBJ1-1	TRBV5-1	CASSLGGGRSTEAFF
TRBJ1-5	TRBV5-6	CASSPGGTVFQPQHF
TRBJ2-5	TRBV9	CASSGRGGEETQYF
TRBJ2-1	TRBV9	CASSVASSSYNEQFF
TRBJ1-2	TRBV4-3	CASSHLGNQGYTF
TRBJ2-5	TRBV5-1	CASSYSRGETQYF
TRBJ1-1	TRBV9	CASSVGIGQGNTEAFF
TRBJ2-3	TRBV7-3	CASSEVLAGPMDTQYF
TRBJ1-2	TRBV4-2	CASSQRGQDINYGYTF
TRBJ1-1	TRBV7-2	CASSLGLGIRRDEAFF
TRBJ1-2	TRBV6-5	CASTSRLVYGYTF
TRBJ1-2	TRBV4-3	CASSQGGNRGYTF
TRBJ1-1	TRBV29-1	CSGGQGYTEAFF
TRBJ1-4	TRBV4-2	CASSYPDRNEKLFF
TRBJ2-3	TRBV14	CASSQGYERDTQYF
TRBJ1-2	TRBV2	CVSSEFQGASGYTF
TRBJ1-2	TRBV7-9	CASSFSDFGPLLYGYTF
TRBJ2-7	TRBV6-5	CASSYALGYEQYF
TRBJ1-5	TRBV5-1	CASSLGSGGGQPQHF
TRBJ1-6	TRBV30	CAWSMRDSPLHF
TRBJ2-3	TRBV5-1	CASSDGSPTDTQYF
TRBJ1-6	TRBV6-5	CASSYGGAGGNSPLHF
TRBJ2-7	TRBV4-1	CASSQDPDRSSYEQYF
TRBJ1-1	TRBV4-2	CASSRDQGTTEAFF
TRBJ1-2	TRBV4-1	CASSQTGNYGYTF